This T cell receptor (beta chain) was identified during a study of OX40 agonist ivuxolimab in advanced cancers. Study summary: Clinicians treated patients with ivuxolimab, an agonistic anti-OX40 (CD134) antibody. Study-level points and caveats: The average count of expanded clones was higher among CD8+ T cells than among CD4+.

Method: immunoSEQ multiplex PCR; TCRdb's copy keeps in-frame clones and lacks some. Among about 73,000 clones listed, around 88% were seen once. CDR1 is GTSNPN, CDR2 SVGIG, per germline (reference sequence). This CDR3 has 15 residues. V lost 1 base and J 7 bases, leaving 17 bases between the germline ends. Blood sampling took place at baseline, cycle 4 day 1, and cycle 7 day 1. Turning to this clone: Antigen specificity is unknown.

The chain recombines TRBV30 with TRBJ1-5; D remains unclear. The sample here was CD4+ or CD8+ T cells sorted from blood, taken in a trial of the OX40 agonist ivuxolimab. The clonotype comes from an adult with an advanced solid tumor such as melanoma, head and neck, liver or kidney cancer. CDR3 sequence reads: CAWSGIGLAGQPQHF. In DNA, the CDR3 is TGTGCCTGGAGTGGGATAGGGTTAGCGGGGCAGCCCCAGCATTTT. Full variable domain (outside the CDR3, taken from reference TRBV30 and TRBJ1-5): SQTIHQWPATLVQPVGSPLSLECTVEGTSNPNLYWYRQAAGRGLQLLFYSVGIGQISSEVPQNLSASRPQDRQFILSSKKLLLSDSGFYLCAWSGIGLAGQPQHFGDGTRLSIL.